This TCR beta chain was identified in a study of blood T cell repertoires in COVID-19. Study information: COVID-19 samples from acute and convalescent phases originated in the United States, Italy and Spain. In each case, the material was cDNA or gDNA derived from T cells, B-cell-depleted T cells, or PBMCs.

A word on this clone: Other DNA sequences within the sample encode an identical CDR3.

Original analysis: Nucleated cell counts were estimated from reference gene primer amplification. Method: immunoSEQ multiplex PCR; TCRdb's copy keeps in-frame clones and lacks some. V and J calls and clone size are as listed in that table; D and trimming were resolved from the DNA. The sample has about 80,000 clones, approximately 80% seen once. The CDR3 totals 14 residues. The sequencing sample was made of peripheral blood. This sequence was found in a human donor in a cohort sampled during active COVID-19. The rearrangement links TRBV21-1 to TRBJ2-7; the listed D gene, TRBD1, was not tested against the DNA. TRBV21-1 is tagged as a pseudogene. In nucleotides, the CDR3 is TGTGCCAGCAGCAAGGGGACAGGAGTACACGAGCAGTACTTC. This encodes CASSKGTGVHEQYF.